This TCR beta chain was sequenced during a study of chemoradiotherapy in HPV16-positive cancers. Study information: A couple of HPV16-positive patients' cells yielded candidate HPV-specific clones and common motifs. The study's findings and limits: Candidate HPV-specific clones and E7-related TCR motifs grew in tumor during treatment. Functional assays defining HPV-specific T cells used only a couple of HPV16-positive patients.

In regard to this clone: Its specificity is not known.

The assay was immunoSEQ multiplex PCR, and TCRdb's table has in-frame clones only and misses some. The table shows 36,000 or so clones, with around three quarters occurring only once. V shed 2 bases and J shed 6 bases, with 12 bases lying between them. The V gene's germline CDR1 is SGHRS and CDR2 YFSETQ. This CDR3 is 13 amino acids long. The source of this sequence is a human donor with HPV-associated anogenital cancer. Sequences were derived from blood, sampled from a patient who underwent chemoradiotherapy. This sequence joins TRBV5-1 and TRBJ2-7; possible D gene TRBD2, 7 bases. CDR3 bases: TGCGCCAGCAGCTTAGGGGGGGCGGGCGAGCAGTACTTC. Its translation is CASSLGGAGEQYF. Combining the CDR3 with reference TRBV5-1 and TRBJ2-7 gives the whole variable domain KAGVTQTPRYLIKTRGQQVTLSCSPISGHRSVSWYQQTPGQGLQFLFEYFSETQRNKGNFPGRFSGRQFSNSRSEMNVSTLELGDSALYLCASSLGGAGEQYFGPGTRLTVT.